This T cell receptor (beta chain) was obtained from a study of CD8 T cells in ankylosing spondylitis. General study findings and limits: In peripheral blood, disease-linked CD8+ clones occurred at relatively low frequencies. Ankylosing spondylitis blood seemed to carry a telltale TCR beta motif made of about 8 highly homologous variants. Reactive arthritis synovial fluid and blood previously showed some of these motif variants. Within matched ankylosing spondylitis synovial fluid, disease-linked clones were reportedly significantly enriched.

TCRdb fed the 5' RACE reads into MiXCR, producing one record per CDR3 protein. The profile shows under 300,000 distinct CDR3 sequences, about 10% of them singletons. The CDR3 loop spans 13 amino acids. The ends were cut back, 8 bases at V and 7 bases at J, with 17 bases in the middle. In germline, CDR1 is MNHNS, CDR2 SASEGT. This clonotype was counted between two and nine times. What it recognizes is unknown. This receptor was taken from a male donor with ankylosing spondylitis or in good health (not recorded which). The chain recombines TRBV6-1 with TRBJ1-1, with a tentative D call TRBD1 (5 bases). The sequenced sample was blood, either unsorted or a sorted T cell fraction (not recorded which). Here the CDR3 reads CASRLEGTGEAFF. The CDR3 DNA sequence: TGTGCCAGCCGCCTGGAAGGGACGGGTGAAGCTTTCTTT.